A single sample gave rise to the 7 T cell receptor beta chains below, sequenced in a study of blood T cell repertoires in COVID-19. Produced via immunoSEQ multiplex PCR; TCRdb's table is partial and in-frame only. The table lists hundreds of thousands of clones, about 90% of them singletons. Sequencing was done on a sample of peripheral blood. Every receptor here comes from a woman in her 70s with COVID-19, enrolled during active disease.

This sequence joins TRBV5-6 and TRBJ1-1, with a weak D call TRBD1 (6 bases). The CDR3 runs to 15 residues. The V end was cut by 4 bases, the J end by 0 bases, with 13 bases between. In germline, CDR1 is SGHDT, CDR2 YYEEEE. In DNA, the CDR3 is TGTGCCAGCAGCGCCCCGGGACAACTGAACACTGAAGCTTTCTTT. Protein sequence: CASSAPGQLNTEAFF. The whole variable domain, remainder taken from reference TRBV5-6 and TRBJ1-1, is DAGVTQSPTHLIKTRGQQVTLRCSPKSGHDTVSWYQQALGQGPQFIFQYYEEEERQRGNFPDRFSGHQFPNYSSELNVNALLLGDSALYLCASSAPGQLNTEAFFGQGTRLTVV.

The V gene is TRBV27, the J gene TRBJ1-2; D perhaps matches TRBD1 (5 bases). Trimming cost V 2 bases and J 4 bases, with 11 bases left between them. The CDR3 covers 14 residues. Germline loops: CDR1 MNHEY, CDR2 SMNVEV (reference sequence). The CDR3 region is CASSLGGDSYGYTF. The CDR3 DNA reads as TGTGCCAGCAGTTTAGGTGGGGACTCCTATGGCTACACCTTC.

This sequence joins TRBV11-3 and TRBJ2-5; 9 bases align to TRBD2. V lost 2 bases, J lost 5 bases, and 6 bases stayed unmatched. Germline V gene lookup returns CDR1 SGHNT and CDR2 YENEEA. This CDR3 has 15 residues. CDR3 sequence (DNA): TGTGCCAGCAGCTTAAAAGCGGGAGGATTCGAGACCCAGTACTTC. Amino acid sequence: CASSLKAGGFETQYF. Using reference TRBV11-3 and TRBJ2-5 for the parts outside the CDR3, the full variable domain is EAGVVQSPRYKIIEKKQPVAFWCNPISGHNTLYWYLQNLGQGPELLIRYENEEAVDDSQLPKDRFSAERLKGVDSTLKIQPAELGDSAVYLCASSLKAGGFETQYFGPGTRLLVL.

V is TRBV28 and J is TRBJ1-2; weak D call: TRBD1 (5 bases). V lost 4 bases to trimming and J lost 4 bases, with 13 bases between them. The CDR3 totals 14 residues. Germline V gives CDR1 MDHEN, CDR2 SYDVKM. The CDR3: CASSSSPTVYGYTF. The CDR3 nucleotides read TGTGCCAGCAGTTCTTCCCCGACAGTCTATGGCTACACCTTC.

The chain joins TRBV28 to TRBJ2-3, with 7 nucleotides matching TRBD1. The CDR3 has 13 residues. CDR1 and CDR2 from the germline V gene are MDHEN and SYDVKM. Unmatched junction bases numbered 4, after V lost 6 bases and J lost 4 bases. The CDR3 sequence: CASRPGGPDTQYF. CDR3 DNA sequence: TGTGCCAGCAGACCAGGGGGACCAGATACGCAGTATTTT.

The chain carries TRBV4-2 and TRBJ2-1, with TRBD2 identical over 8 bases. Germline lookup yields CDR1 LGHNA and CDR2 YNFKEQ. V trimming: 2 bases; J trimming: 4 bases; junction bases outside the gene matches: 7. This CDR3 has 16 amino acids. The CDR3 DNA is TGTGCCAGCAGCCAAAAAAGGGGCGGGGGGTACAATGAGCAGTTCTTC. Amino acid sequence: CASSQKRGGGYNEQFF.

The rearrangement joins TRBV19 to TRBJ1-2; TRBD1 is a possible D gene (6 bases). From germline, CDR1 is LNHDA and CDR2 SQIVND (reference sequence). The V end lost 9 bases, the J end lost 5 bases, and 13 bases lay between the germline ends. CDR3 length equals 12 residues. The CDR3 sequence is CASTSGDYGYTF. Written as DNA, the CDR3 is TGTGCCAGCACTTCAGGGGATTATGGCTACACCTTC.